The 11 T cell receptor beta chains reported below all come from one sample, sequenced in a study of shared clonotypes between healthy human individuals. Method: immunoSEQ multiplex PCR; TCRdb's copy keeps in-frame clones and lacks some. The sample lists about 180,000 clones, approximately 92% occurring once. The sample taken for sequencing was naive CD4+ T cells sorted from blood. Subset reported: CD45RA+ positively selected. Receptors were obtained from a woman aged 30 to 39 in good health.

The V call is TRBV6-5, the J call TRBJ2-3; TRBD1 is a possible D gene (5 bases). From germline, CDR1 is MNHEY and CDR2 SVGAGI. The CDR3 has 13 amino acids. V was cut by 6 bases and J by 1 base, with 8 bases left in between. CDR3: CASSRVRTDTQYF. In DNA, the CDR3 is TGTGCCAGCAGCAGGGTACGCACAGATACGCAGTATTTT.

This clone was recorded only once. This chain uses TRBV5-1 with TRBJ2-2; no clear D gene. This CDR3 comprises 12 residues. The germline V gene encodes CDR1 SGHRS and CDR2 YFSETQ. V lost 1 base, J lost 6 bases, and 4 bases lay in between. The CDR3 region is CASSLWAGELFF. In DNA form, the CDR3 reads TGCGCCAGCAGCTTGTGGGCCGGGGAGCTGTTTTTT.

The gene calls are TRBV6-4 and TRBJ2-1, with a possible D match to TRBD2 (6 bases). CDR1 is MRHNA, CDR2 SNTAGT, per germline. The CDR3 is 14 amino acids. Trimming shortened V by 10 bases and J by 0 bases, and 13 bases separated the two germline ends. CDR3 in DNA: TGTGCCAACGAGCGGGCCAGCTCCTACAATGAGCAGTTCTTC. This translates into CANERASSYNEQFF.

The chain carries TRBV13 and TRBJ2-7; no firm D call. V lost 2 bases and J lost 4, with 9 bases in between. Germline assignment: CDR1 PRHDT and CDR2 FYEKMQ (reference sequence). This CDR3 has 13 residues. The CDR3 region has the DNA TGTGCCAGCAGCTTATGGCCCGAATACGAGCAGTACTTC. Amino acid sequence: CASSLWPEYEQYF.

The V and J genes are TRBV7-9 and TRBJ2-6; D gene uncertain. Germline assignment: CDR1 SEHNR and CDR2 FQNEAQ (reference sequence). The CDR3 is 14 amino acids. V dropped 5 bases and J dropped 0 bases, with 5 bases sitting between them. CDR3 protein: CASSRNSGANVLTF. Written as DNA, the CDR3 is TGTGCCAGCAGCAGGAACTCTGGGGCCAACGTCCTGACTTTC.

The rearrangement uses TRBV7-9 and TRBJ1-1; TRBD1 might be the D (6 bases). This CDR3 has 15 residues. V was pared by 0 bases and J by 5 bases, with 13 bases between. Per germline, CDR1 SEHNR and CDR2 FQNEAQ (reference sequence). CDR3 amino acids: CASSLAGGGWTEAFF. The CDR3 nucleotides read TGTGCCAGCAGCTTAGCTGGTGGGGGCTGGACTGAAGCTTTCTTT.

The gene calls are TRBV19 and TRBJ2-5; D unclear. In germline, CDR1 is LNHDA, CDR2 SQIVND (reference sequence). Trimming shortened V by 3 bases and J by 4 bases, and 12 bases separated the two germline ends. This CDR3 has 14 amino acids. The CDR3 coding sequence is TGTGCCAGTAGTATGCGGCCCCCCGGAGAGACCCAGTACTTC. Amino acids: CASSMRPPGETQYF.

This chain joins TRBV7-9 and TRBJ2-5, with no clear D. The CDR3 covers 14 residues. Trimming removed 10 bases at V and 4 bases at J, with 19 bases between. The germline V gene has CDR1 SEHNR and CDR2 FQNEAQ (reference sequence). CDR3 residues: CATRGRAVRETQYF. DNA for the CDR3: TGTGCCACCCGTGGCCGGGCCGTCAGAGAGACCCAGTACTTC.

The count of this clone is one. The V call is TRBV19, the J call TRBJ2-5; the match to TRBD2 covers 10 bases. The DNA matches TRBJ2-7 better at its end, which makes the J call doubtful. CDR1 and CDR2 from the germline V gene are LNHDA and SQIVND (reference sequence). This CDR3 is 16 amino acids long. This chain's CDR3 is CASSIVSGRIFNEQYF. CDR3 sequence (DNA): TGTGCCAGTAGTATAGTTAGCGGGAGGATTTTCAACGAGCAGTACTTC.

As DNA, the CDR3 is TGTGCCAGCCGAGGGGCTGGAAACACCATATATTTT. This codes for CASRGAGNTIYF. The rearrangement uses TRBV19 and TRBJ1-3; tentatively, D is TRBD1 (5 bases). The CDR3 covers 12 residues. Trimming stripped 9 bases from V and 2 bases from J, with 8 bases between. CDR1 and CDR2 from the germline V gene are LNHDA and SQIVND (reference sequence).

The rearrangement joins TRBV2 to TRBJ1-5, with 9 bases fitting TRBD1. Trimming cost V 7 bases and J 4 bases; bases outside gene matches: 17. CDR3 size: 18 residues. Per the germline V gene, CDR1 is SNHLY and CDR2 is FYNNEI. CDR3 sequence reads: CASTLTTGGAANNQPQHF. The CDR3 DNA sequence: TGTGCCAGCACACTGACCACAGGGGGCGCGGCTAATAATCAGCCCCAGCATTTT.